This T cell receptor (beta chain) appears in the sequencing data of a study of T cell clonality in common variable immunodeficiency. The study's findings and limits: Common variable immunodeficiency TCR beta sequences reportedly had fewer deletions and N-nucleotide insertions.

A note on this clone: No antigen is known for it.

Reduced serum IgG, IgA and/or IgM plus specific antibody deficiency defined CVID. Of CVID subjects, 15 were female and roughly 29 male, mean age 40. Blood came from CVID subjects not ill and not taking immunomodulatory or immunosuppressive medication. Donors gave about 5 to 8 ml heparinized peripheral whole blood. Sequencing was performed with immunoSEQ multiplex PCR; in TCRdb, only in-frame clones are kept and a portion is missing. The sample has fewer than 40,000 clones, none seen only once; the top ten hold around 5%. The sample comprised peripheral blood mononuclear cells. The receptor was derived from a human donor with common variable immunodeficiency.

The sequenced part of the CDR3 DNA is TGTGCCAGCAGTGAAACCCTGGGGGCCCAAGGCCGGGAGACC. This translates into CASSETLGAQGRET. The complete CDR3 reads CASSETLGAQGRETQYF. The rearrangement links TRBV6-1 to TRBJ2-5, with a tentative D call TRBD1 (6 bases). The read falls 3 residues short of the CDR3 end, and the missing part is taken from the germline J gene. Germline loops: CDR1 MNHNS, CDR2 SASEGT. The CDR3 has 17 amino acids. Trimming removed 2 bases at V and 5 bases at J, with 21 bases between.